Listed here is a single TCR beta chain. Its target is not known. Its ends do not fully match the called genes, so a read error is possible. Only in-frame clones appear in the TCRdb table, and some are missing; sequencing was by immunoSEQ multiplex PCR. Counted here are fewer than 200,000 clones, approximately 92% occurring once; the ten biggest clones make up 10%. This sample was taken from a study of T cell responses to AZD1222 COVID-19 vaccine. The CDR3 sequence is 15 residues long. Per germline, CDR1 MNHNS and CDR2 SASEGT. Study-wide findings and caveats: Seropositive AZD1222 recipients at baseline numbered only six or seven. No repertoire was sampled before or during the peak T cell response, only after it.

The sequence was collected from an adult in good health. The sequences come from peripheral blood, collected on day 0 of AZD1222 vaccination. V and J are TRBV6-1 and TRBJ1-5; no reliable D call. Here the CDR3 DNA reads TGTGCCAGCAGGGAAGGCGCCCTCCTCAATCAGCCCCAGCATTTT. It codes for CASREGALLNQPQHF.